This TCR beta chain was observed in a study of T cells in Graves' hyperthyroidism and ophthalmopathy. Study outcomes and limitations: Most thyroid clonotypes that were expanded above 0.001 also turned up in blood.

The CDR3 is 15 residues long. Germline values: CDR1 SGDLS, CDR2 YYNGEE. V shed 2 bases, J shed 2 bases, and the junction held 4 bases outside the gene matches. Regarding this clonotype: The antigen remains undetermined.

From RNA transcripts, TCR beta CDR3 regions were amplified. The HTBI primer set served for first-round RT-PCR of the TCR CDR3. TCRdb re-derived calls from the multiplex PCR reads in MiXCR, one entry per CDR3 protein. The sample lists approximately 380,000 distinct CDR3 sequences, around 18% occurring once. The J gene is TRBJ2-3, the V gene TRBV9; TRBD2 agrees at 8 bases. The sample comprised blood. The receptor was derived from a man aged 18 to 35 with Graves' ophthalmopathy. DNA of the CDR3: TGTGCCAGCAGCGTGGCGGGGGGCGCCACAGATACGCAGTATTTT. Translation: CASSVAGGATDTQYF.